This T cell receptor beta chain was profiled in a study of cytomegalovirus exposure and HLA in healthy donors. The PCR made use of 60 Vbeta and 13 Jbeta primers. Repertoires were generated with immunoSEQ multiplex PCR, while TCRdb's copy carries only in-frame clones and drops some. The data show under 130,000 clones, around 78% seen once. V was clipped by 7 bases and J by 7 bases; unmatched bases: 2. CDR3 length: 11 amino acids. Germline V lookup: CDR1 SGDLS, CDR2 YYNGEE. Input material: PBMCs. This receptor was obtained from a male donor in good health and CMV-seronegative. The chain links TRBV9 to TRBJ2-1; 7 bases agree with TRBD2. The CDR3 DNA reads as TGTGCCAGCGGGAGGGCAAATGAGCAGTTCTTC. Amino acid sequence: CASGRANEQFF.